The 2 T cell receptor beta chains in this list originate from one sample, sequenced in a study of identifying expanded T cells in peripheral blood. Profiled with immunoSEQ multiplex PCR; TCRdb holds only in-frame clones, not every one. The table shows around 56,000 clones, with approximately 82% occurring only once. The sample consisted of blood. The receptors stem from a person aged 18 to 75 in good health.

This clone has just a few counts. The genes are TRBV19 and TRBJ1-5; D is ambiguous. V was shortened by 7 bases and J by 4 bases, with 8 bases between the two germline ends. From germline, CDR1 is LNHDA and CDR2 SQIVND (reference sequence). CDR3 size: 12 residues. The CDR3 protein is CASTEGNQPQHF. CDR3 DNA: TGTGCCAGTACGGAGGGAAATCAGCCCCAGCATTTT.

By its share, this clone is large. This CDR3 reads CASTRGLYTGELFF. The CDR3 bases are TGTGCCAGCACTAGGGGGCTTTACACCGGGGAGCTGTTTTTT. V and J are TRBV6-1 and TRBJ2-2; TRBD1 matches at 7 bases. The length of the CDR3 is 14 residues. The V gene's germline CDR1 is MNHNS and CDR2 SASEGT. Trimming removed 7 bases from V and 3 bases from J; junction bases left unmatched: 5.